The rows below give T cell receptor beta chains drawn from one sample of a study of blood T cells in healthy people across ages. TCRdb itself ran the 5' RACE reads through MiXCR, one entry per CDR3 protein. The sample lists about 640,000 distinct CDR3 sequences; approximately 50% were seen once. The sample comprised blood. Source of these receptors: a man aged 55 to 70 in good health. Both conserved end residues are part of each CDR3. The D gene is left open where the match is weak. For some rows the clone size is stated as once, few or many, or as a class when expanded; others skip it.

j_call v_call clone_size d_call cdr3_nt cdr3_aa
TRBJ2-3 TRBV20-1 . . TGCAGTGCTAGAGATTGGTCCTACTCTAGCACAGATACGCAGTATTTT CSARDWSYSSTDTQYF
TRBJ2-3 TRBV4-1 . . TGCGCCAGCAGCCAACAACTTGAGGATACGCAGTATTTT CASSQQLEDTQYF
TRBJ1-2 TRBV6-5 . TRBD1 TGTGCCAGCAGTTATCACACAGGGGCCTATGGCTACACCTTC CASSYHTGAYGYTF
TRBJ2-7 TRBV7-2 few . TGTGCCAGCAGCTTAGCCGGGGGGACAGCAACCTACGAGCAGTACTTC CASSLAGGTATYEQYF
TRBJ2-2 TRBV6-4 . . TGTGCCAGCGGGGGTTACGCGAACACCGGGGAGCTGTTTTTT CASGGYANTGELFF
TRBJ1-2 TRBV5-1 few TRBD1 TGCGCCAGCAGCTCACGGGACAGTGACACCTATGGCTACACCTTC CASSSRDSDTYGYTF
TRBJ2-5 TRBV7-2 many TRBD2 TGTGCCAGCAGCTTAGTGCCGGGACTAGCGGATCCAACCTCCCGGGGAGAGACCCAGTACTTC CASSLVPGLADPTSRGETQYF
TRBJ2-2 TRBV24-1 . TRBD1 TGTGCCACCAGTGATTCCAGACCGGGACAGGGGCTTTCAGGGGAGCTGTTTTTT CATSDSRPGQGLSGELFF
TRBJ2-5 TRBV29-1 once . TGCAGCGTTAAAGATCAAAAGACAGCCCTTGGCACTCAGTACTTC CSVKDQKTALGTQYF
TRBJ2-1 TRBV7-6 . . TGTGCCAGCAGCTCAGGGGAAGGTGAGCAGTTCTTC CASSSGEGEQFF
TRBJ2-5 TRBV7-7 many . TGTGCCAGCAGCCTGGACTTCCGAGAGACCCAGTACTTC CASSLDFRETQYF
TRBJ2-3 TRBV20-1 . . TGCAGTGCCAGGGGACGATCGGATACGCAGTATTTT CSARGRSDTQYF
TRBJ2-3 TRBV7-2 . TRBD2 TGTGCCAGCAGCGAATTTGCGAAGCGGGGGGTACCAGATACGCAGTATTTT CASSEFAKRGVPDTQYF
TRBJ2-1 TRBV2 . TRBD1 TGTGCCAGCAGTAAAACAGGGGCCCATGAGCAGTTCTTC CASSKTGAHEQFF
TRBJ1-2 TRBV20-1 . . TGCAGTGCTAGAGATCTGGCAGACGTTAACTATGGCTACACCTTC CSARDLADVNYGYTF
TRBJ2-7 TRBV20-1 . TRBD1 TGCAGTGCTATTTTCTTCGGGAGCCGGGACAGGGGGCCCGAGCAGTACTTC CSAIFFGSRDRGPEQYF
TRBJ2-1 TRBV28 . . TGTGCCAGCAGTTTGTCCTTTCTTGAGCAGTTCTTC CASSLSFLEQFF
TRBJ1-2 TRBV5-1 few . TGCGCCAGCAGCTTGGTGGCAGGGGATCGGGACTATGGCTACACCTTC CASSLVAGDRDYGYTF
TRBJ2-1 TRBV12-3/TRBV12-4 . . TGTGCCAGCAGCCCCCGTCTGAAAAGAAATGAGCAGTTCTTC CASSPRLKRNEQFF
TRBJ2-1 TRBV5-1 few . TGCGCCAGCAGCTTGGGACAGAGGATTGATGAGCAGTTCTTC CASSLGQRIDEQFF
TRBJ2-3 TRBV10-3 once . TGTGCCATCAGTGAGTCTGGGGCAGGGGGCACAGATACGCAGTATTTT CAISESGAGGTDTQYF
TRBJ2-5 TRBV29-1 . TRBD1 TGCAGCGTTACCGGACAGGGCCAAGAGACCCAGTACTTC CSVTGQGQETQYF
TRBJ1-2 TRBV29-1 many . TGCAGCGTTGAGTTGGGGCGTCAGAAGTATGGCTACACCTTC CSVELGRQKYGYTF
TRBJ2-3 TRBV3-1 . TRBD2 TGTGCCAGCAGCCCTTCCCTAGCGGGGGCCCCTAGCACAGATACGCAGTATTTT CASSPSLAGAPSTDTQYF
TRBJ2-5 TRBV3-1 few . TGTGCCAGCAGCCCACCTCGGCGGGCCACCGCCCAAGAGACCCAGTACTTC CASSPPRRATAQETQYF